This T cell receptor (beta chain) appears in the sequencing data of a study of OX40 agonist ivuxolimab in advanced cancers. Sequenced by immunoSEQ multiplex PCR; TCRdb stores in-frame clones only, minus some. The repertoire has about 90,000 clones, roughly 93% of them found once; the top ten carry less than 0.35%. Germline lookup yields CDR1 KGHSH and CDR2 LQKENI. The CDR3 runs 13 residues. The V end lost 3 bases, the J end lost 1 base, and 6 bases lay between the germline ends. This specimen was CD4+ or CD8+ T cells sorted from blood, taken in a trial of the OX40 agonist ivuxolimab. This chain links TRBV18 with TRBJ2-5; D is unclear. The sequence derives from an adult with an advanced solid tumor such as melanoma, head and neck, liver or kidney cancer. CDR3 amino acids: CASSPQVQETQYF. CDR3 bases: TGTGCCAGCTCACCGCAGGTCCAAGAGACCCAGTACTTC.